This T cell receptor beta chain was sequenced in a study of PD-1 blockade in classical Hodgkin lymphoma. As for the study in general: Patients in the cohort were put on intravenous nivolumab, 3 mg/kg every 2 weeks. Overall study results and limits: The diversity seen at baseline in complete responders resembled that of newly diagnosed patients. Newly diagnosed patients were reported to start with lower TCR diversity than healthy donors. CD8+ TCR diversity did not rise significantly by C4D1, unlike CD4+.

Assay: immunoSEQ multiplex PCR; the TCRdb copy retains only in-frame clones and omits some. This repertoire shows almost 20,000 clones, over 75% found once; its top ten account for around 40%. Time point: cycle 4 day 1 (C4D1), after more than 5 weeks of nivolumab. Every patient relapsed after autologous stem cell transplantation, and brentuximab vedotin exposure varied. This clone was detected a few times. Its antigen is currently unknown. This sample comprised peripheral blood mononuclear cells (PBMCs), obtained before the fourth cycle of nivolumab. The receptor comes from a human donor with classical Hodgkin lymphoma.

The CDR3 DNA follows: TGTGCCCGGGGCGGCAGGAACTCCTACGAGCAGTACTTC. It is translated as CARGGRNSYEQYF. The rearrangement uses TRBV6-1 and TRBJ2-7; D could derive from TRBD1 or TRBD2 (5 bases each). Germline CDR1 is MNHNS and CDR2 is SASEGT. V was shortened by 11 bases and J by 0 bases, with 14 bases between the two germline ends. The CDR3 is made up of 13 amino acids.